This TCR beta chain was captured by sequencing in a study of blood T cell repertoires in COVID-19. Study at large: Samples representing acute and convalescent COVID-19 were sourced from the United States, Italy and Spain. PBMCs, B-cell-depleted T cells, or T cells were the source of the cDNA or gDNA that made up the material.

V lost 5 bases to trimming and J lost 1 base, with 13 bases between them. The CDR3 sequence is 15 residues long. CDR1 MNHEY and CDR2 SMNVEV come from the germline V gene (reference sequence). How the authors handled the data: The assay estimated nucleated cells by amplifying reference gene primers. Sequencing was performed with immunoSEQ multiplex PCR; in TCRdb, only in-frame clones are kept and a portion is missing. V and J calls and clone size come straight from that table; D and trimming were deduced from the DNA. The repertoire has roughly 57,000 clones, approximately 87% of them found once; the top ten carry 6.9%.

The chain employs TRBV27 and TRBJ2-3; D is perhaps TRBD2 (6 bases). The TCR was taken from a man between 60 and 75 years old with active or convalescent COVID-19. What was sequenced was peripheral blood. This CDR3 is CASSLRDWRTDTQYF. CDR3 bases: TGTGCCAGCAGTCTCCGGGACTGGCGCACAGATACGCAGTATTTT.